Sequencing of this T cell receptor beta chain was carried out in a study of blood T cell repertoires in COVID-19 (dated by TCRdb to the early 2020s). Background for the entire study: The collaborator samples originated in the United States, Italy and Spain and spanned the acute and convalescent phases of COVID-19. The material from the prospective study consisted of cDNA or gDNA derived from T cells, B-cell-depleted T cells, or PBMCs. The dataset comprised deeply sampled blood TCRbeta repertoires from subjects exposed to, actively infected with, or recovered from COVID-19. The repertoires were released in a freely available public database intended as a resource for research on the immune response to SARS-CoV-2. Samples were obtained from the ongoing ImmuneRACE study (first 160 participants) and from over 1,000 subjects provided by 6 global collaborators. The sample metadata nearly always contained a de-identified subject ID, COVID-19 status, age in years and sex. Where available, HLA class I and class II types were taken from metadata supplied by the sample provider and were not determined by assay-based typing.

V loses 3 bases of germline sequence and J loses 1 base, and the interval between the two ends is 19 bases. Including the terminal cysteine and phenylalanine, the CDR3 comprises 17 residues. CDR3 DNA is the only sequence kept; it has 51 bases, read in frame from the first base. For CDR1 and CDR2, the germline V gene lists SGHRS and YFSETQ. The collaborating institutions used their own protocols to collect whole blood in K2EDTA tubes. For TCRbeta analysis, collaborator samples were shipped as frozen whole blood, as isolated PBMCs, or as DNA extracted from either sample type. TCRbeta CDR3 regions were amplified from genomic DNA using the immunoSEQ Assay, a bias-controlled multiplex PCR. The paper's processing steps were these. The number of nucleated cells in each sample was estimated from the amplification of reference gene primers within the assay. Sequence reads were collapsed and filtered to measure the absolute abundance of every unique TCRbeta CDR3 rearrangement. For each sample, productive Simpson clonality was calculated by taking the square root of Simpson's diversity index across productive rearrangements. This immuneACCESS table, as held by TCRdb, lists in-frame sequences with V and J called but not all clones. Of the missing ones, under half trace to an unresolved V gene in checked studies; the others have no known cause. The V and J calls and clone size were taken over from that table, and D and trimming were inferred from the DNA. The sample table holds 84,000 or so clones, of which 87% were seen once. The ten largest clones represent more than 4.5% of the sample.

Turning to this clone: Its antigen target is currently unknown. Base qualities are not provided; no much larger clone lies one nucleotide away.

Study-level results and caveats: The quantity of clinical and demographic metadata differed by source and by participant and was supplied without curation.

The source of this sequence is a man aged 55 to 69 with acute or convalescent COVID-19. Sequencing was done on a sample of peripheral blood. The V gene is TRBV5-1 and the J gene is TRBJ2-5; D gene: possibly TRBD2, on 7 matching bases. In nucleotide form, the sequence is TGCGCCAGCAGCTGGGGGGCGGCGGGGGTCACCCAAGAGACCCAGTACTTC. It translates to CASSWGAAGVTQETQYF.